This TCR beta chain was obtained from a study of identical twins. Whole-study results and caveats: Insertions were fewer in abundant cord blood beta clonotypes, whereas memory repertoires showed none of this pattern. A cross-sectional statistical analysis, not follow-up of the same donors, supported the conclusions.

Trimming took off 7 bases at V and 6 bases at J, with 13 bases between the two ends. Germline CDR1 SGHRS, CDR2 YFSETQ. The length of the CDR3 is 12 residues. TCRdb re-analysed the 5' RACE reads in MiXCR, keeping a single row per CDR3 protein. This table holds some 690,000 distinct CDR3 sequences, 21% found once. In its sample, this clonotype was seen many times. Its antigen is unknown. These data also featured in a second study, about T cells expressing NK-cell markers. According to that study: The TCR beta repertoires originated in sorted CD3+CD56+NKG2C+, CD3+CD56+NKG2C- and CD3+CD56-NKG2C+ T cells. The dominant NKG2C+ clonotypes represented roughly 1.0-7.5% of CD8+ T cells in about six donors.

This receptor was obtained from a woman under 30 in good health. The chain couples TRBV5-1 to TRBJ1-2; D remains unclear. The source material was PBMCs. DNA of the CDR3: TGCGCCAGCTCTTGGATTGGGGATGGCTACACCTTC. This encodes CASSWIGDGYTF.